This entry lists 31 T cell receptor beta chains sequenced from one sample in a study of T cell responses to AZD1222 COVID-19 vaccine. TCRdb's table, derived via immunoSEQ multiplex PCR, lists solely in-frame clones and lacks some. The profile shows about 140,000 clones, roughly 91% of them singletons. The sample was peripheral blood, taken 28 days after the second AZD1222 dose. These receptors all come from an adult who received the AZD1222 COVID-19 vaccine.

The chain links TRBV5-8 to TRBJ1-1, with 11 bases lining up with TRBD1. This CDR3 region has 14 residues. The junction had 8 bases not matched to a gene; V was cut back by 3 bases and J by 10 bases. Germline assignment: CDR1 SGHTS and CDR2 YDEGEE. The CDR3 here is CASSYGTGGRGAFF. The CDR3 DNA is TGTGCCAGCAGCTACGGGACAGGGGGGAGAGGAGCTTTCTTT.

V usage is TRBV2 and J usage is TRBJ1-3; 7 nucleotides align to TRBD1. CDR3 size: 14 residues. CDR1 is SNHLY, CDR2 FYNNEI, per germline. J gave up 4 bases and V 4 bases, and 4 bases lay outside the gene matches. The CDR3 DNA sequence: TGTGCCAGCAGTGTACAGGGGTCGGGAAACACCATATATTTT. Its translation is CASSVQGSGNTIYF.

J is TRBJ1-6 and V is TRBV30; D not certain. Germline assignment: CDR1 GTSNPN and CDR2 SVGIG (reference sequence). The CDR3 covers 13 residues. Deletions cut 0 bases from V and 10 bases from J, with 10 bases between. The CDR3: CAWSVEGFSPLHF. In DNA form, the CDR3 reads TGTGCCTGGAGTGTGGAGGGTTTCTCACCCCTCCACTTT.

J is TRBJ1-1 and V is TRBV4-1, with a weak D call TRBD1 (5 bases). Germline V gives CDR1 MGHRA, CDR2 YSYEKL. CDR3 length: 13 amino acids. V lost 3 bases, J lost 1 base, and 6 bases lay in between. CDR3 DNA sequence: TGCGCCAGCAGCCATACAGGGAACACTGAAGCTTTCTTT. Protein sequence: CASSHTGNTEAFF.

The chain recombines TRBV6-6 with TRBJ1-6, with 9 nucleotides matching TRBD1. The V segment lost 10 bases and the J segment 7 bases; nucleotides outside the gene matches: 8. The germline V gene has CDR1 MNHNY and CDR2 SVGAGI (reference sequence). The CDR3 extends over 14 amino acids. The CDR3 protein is CAMGGGTGNSPLHF. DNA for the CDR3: TGTGCCATGGGGGGAGGGACAGGGAATTCACCCCTCCACTTT.

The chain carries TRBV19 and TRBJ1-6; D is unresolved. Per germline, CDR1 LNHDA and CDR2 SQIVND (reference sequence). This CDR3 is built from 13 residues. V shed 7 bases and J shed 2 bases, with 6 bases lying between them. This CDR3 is CASIGAYNSPLHF. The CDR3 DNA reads TGTGCCAGTATCGGTGCCTATAATTCACCCCTCCACTTT. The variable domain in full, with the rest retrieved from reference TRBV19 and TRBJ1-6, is DGGITQSPKYLFRKEGQNVTLSCEQNLNHDAMYWYRQDPGQGLRLIYYSQIVNDFQKGDIAEGYSVSREKKESFPLTVTSAQKNPTAFYLCASIGAYNSPLHFGNGTRLTVT.

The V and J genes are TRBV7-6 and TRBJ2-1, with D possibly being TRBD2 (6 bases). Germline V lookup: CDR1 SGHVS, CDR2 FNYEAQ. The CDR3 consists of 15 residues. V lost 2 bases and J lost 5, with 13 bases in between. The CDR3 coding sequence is TGTGCCAGCAGCTTACCGCTAGCGAGACACAATGAGCAGTTCTTC. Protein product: CASSLPLARHNEQFF.

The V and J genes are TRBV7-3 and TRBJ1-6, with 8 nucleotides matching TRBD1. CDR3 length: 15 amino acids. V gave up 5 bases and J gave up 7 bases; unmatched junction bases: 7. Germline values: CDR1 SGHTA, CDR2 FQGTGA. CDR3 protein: CASSAQGARNSPLHF. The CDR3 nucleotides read TGTGCCAGCAGCGCCCAGGGGGCTCGGAATTCACCCCTCCACTTT.

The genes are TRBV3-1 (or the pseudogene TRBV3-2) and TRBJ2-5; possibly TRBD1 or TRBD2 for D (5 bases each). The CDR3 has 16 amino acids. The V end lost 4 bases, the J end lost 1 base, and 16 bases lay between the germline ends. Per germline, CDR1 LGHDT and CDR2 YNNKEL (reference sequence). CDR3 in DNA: TGTGCCAGCAGCCCCGGGACCCACCGCGGCCAAGAGACCCAGTACTTC. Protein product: CASSPGTHRGQETQYF.

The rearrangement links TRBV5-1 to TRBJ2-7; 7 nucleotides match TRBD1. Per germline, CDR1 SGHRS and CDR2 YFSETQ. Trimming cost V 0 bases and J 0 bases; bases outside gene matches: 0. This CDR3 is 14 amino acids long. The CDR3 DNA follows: TGCGCCAGCAGCTTGGCAGGGGGCTCCTACGAGCAGTACTTC. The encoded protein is CASSLAGGSYEQYF.

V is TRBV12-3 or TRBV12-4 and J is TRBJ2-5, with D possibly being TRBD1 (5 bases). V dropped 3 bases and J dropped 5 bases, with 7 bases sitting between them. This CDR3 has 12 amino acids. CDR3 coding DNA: TGTGCCAGCAGTTTTGGGGCGGAGACCCAGTACTTC. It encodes CASSFGAETQYF.

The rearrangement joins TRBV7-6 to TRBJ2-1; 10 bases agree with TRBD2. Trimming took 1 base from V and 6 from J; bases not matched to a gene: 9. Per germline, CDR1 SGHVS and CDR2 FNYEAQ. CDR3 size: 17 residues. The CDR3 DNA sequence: TGTGCCAGCAGCTTAGAGGCAGCGGGGGGGTCATTCAATGAGCAGTTCTTC. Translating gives CASSLEAAGGSFNEQFF.

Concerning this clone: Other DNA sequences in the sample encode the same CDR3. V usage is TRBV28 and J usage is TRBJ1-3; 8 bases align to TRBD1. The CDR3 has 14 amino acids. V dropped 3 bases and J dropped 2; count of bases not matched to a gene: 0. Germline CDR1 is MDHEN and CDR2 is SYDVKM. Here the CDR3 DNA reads TGTGCCAGCAGTTTGGACAGGGCTGGAAACACCATATATTTT. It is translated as CASSLDRAGNTIYF. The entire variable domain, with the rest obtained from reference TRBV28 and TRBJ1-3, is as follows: DVKVTQSSRYLVKRTGEKVFLECVQDMDHENMFWYRQDPGLGLRLIYFSYDVKMKEKGDIPEGYSVSREKKERFSLILESASTNQTSMYLCASSLDRAGNTIYFGEGSWLTVV.

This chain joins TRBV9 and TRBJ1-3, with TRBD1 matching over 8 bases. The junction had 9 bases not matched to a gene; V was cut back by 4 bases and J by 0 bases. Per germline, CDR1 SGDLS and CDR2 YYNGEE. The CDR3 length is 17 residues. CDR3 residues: CASSINYRGNSGNTIYF. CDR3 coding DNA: TGTGCCAGCAGCATAAACTACAGGGGGAACTCTGGAAACACCATATATTTT.

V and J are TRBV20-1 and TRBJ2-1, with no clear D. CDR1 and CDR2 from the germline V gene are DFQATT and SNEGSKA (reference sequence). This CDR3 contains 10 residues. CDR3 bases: TGCAGCGTTGGGGTCAATGAGCAGTTCTTC. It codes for CSVGVNEQFF.

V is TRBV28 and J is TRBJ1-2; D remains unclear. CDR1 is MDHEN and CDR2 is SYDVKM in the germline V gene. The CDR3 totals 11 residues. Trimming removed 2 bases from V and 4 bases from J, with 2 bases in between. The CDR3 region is CASSLTYGYTF. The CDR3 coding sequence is TGTGCCAGCAGTTTAACCTATGGCTACACCTTC.

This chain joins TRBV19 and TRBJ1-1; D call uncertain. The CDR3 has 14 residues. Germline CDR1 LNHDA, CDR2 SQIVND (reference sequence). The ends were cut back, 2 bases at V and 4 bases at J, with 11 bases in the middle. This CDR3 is CASSINGVITEAFF. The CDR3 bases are TGTGCCAGTAGTATAAACGGAGTGATCACTGAAGCTTTCTTT.

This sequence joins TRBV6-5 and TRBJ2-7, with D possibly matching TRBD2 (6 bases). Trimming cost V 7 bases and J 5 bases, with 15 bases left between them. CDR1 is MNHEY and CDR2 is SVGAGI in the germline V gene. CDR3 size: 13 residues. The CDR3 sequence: CASKIGGGDEQYF. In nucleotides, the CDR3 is TGTGCCAGCAAGATCGGGGGTGGGGACGAGCAGTACTTC.

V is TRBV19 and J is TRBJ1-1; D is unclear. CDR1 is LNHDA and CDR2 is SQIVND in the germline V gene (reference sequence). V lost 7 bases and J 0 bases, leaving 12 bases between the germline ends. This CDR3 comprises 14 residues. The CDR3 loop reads CASTISGVNTEAFF. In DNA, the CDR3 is TGTGCCAGTACCATTTCCGGCGTGAACACTGAAGCTTTCTTT.

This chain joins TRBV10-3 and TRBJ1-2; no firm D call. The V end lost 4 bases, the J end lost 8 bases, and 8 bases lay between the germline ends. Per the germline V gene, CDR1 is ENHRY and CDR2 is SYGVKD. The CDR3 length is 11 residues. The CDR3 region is CAISVAEGYTF. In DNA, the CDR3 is TGTGCCATCAGTGTCGCAGAAGGCTACACCTTC.

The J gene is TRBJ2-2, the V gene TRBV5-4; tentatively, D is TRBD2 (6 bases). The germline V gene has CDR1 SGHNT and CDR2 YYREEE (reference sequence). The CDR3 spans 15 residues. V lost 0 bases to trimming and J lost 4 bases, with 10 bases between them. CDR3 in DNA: TGTGCCAGCAGCTTGGCAGGGAGGCGCACCGGGGAGCTGTTTTTT. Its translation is CASSLAGRRTGELFF.

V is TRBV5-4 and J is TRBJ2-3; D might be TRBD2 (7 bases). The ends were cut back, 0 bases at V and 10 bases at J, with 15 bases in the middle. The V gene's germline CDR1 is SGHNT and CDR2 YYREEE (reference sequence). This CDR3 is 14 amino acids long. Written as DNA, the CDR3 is TGTGCCAGCAGCTTGGTTGGGGGGGCCACTGCGCAGTATTTT. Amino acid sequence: CASSLVGGATAQYF.

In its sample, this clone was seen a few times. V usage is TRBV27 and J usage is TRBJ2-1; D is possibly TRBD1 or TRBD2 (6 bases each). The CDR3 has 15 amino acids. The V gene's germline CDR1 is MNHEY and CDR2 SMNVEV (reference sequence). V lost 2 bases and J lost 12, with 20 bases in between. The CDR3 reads CASSLTGTFKSGQFF. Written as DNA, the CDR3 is TGTGCCAGCAGTTTAACAGGGACTTTTAAAAGTGGGCAGTTCTTC.

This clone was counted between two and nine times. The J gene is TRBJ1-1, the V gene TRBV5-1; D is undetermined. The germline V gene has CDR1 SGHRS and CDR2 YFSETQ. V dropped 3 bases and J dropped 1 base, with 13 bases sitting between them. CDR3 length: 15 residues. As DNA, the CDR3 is TGCGCCAGCAGCTGGAAACCCTTGGGGAACACTGAAGCTTTCTTT. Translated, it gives CASSWKPLGNTEAFF.

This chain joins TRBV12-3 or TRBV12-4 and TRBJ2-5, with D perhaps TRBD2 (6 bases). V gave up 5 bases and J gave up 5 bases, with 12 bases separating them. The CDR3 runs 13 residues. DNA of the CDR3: TGTGCCAGCAGTGTCGGTGGGGGGGAGACCCAGTACTTC. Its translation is CASSVGGGETQYF.

DNA for the CDR3: TGTGCCATCCAACAGCGGACAGACTATATTAACTATGGCTACACCTTC. Translation gives CAIQQRTDYINYGYTF. The V and J genes are TRBV10-3 and TRBJ1-2; tentatively, D is TRBD1 (6 bases). V shed 8 bases and J shed 1 base, with 20 bases lying between them. CDR3 length: 16 amino acids. Germline values: CDR1 ENHRY, CDR2 SYGVKD.

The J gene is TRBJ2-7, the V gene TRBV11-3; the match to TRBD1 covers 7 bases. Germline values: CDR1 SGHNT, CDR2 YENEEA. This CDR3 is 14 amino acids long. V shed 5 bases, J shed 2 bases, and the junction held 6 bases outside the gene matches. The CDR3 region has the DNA TGTGCCAGCAGCACAGGCCAGGGGGCCTACGAGCAGTACTTC. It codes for CASSTGQGAYEQYF.

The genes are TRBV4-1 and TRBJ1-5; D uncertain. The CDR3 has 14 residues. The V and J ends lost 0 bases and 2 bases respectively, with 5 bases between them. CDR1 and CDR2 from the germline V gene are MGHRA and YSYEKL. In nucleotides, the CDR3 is TGCGCCAGCAGCCAAGACTGGGGCAATCAGCCCCAGCATTTT. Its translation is CASSQDWGNQPQHF.

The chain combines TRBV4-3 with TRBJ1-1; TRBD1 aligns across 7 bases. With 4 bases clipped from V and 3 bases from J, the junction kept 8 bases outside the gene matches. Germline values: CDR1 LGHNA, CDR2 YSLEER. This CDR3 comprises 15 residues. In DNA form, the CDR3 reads TGCGCCAGCAGCCCTCTTAAGGGGGCGGACACTGAAGCTTTCTTT. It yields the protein CASSPLKGADTEAFF.

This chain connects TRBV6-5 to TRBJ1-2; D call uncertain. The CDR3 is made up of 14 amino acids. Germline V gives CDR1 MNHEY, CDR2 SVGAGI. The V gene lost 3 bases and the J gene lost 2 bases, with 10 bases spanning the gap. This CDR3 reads CASSYGNANYGYTF. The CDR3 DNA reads TGTGCCAGCAGTTATGGCAATGCAAACTATGGCTACACCTTC.

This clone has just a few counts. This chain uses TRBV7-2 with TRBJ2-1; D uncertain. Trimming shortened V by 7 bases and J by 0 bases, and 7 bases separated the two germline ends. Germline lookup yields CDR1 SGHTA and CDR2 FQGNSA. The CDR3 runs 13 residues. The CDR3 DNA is TGTGCCAGCATCAGCAGCTCCTACAATGAGCAGTTCTTC. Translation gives CASISSSYNEQFF.